A single sample is the source of the 2 T cell receptor beta chains below, sequenced in a study of blood T cells in healthy people across ages. It was with a sample-barcoded 5' primer and a J-beta primer mix that a second PCR of roughly 7 to 12 cycles was run. TCRdb passed the 5' RACE reads through MiXCR, listing each CDR3 protein once. This table holds 700,000 to 850,000 distinct CDR3 sequences, 35% to 40% found once. Sequenced material: blood. These receptors originate from a man younger than 35 in good health.

V and J are TRBV6-6 and TRBJ1-1; D possibly corresponds to TRBD1 (5 bases). This CDR3 has 15 residues. Germline assignment: CDR1 MNHNY and CDR2 SVGAGI (reference sequence). V was trimmed by 2 bases and J by 5 bases, leaving 15 bases between them. CDR3 residues: CASSYNVGVGTEAFF. The CDR3 nucleotides read TGTGCCAGCAGTTACAATGTGGGGGTGGGGACTGAAGCTTTCTTT.

This clonotype appeared many times. The V gene is TRBV10-3, the J gene TRBJ2-1; no clear D gene. CDR1 is ENHRY, CDR2 SYGVKD, per germline. Trimming stripped 2 bases from V and 7 bases from J, with 6 bases between. The CDR3 has 12 amino acids. The CDR3 sequence is CAISEDGNEQFF. The CDR3 DNA reads as TGTGCCATCAGTGAGGACGGGAATGAGCAGTTCTTC.